Listed here are 27 T cell receptor beta chains from one sample, sequenced in a study of T cell changes during pregnancy in multiple sclerosis. Sequenced by immunoSEQ multiplex PCR; TCRdb stores in-frame clones only, minus some. The sample includes about 100,000 clones, approximately 94% of them seen just once. The sample here was peripheral blood, taken after pregnancy. Receptors originate from a female donor with multiple sclerosis, enrolled in a pregnancy study.

The chain recombines TRBV6-6 with TRBJ1-1; D might be TRBD1 (5 bases). The CDR3 contains 14 residues. Deletions cut 5 bases from V and 2 bases from J, with 12 bases between. CDR1 and CDR2 from the germline V gene are MNHNY and SVGAGI (reference sequence). In DNA, the CDR3 is TGTGCCAGCAGTCGAAACGGGGGAAACACTGAAGCTTTCTTT. Translated: CASSRNGGNTEAFF.

The chain employs TRBV7-9 and TRBJ2-3; possible D gene TRBD1, 5 bases. CDR1 and CDR2 from the germline V gene are SEHNR and FQNEAQ (reference sequence). This CDR3 contains 14 residues. The V end lost 3 bases, the J end lost 1 base, and 8 bases lay between the germline ends. The CDR3, as DNA: TGTGCCAGCAGCTTCCTACAGGGCACAGATACGCAGTATTTT. Its translation is CASSFLQGTDTQYF.

The V gene is TRBV27, the J gene TRBJ2-1, with D uncertain. CDR1 MNHEY and CDR2 SMNVEV come from the germline V gene (reference sequence). The V end lost 9 bases, the J end lost 3 bases, and 6 bases lay between the germline ends. This CDR3 comprises 11 residues. In DNA, the CDR3 is TGTGCCAGTTACAACTACAATGAGCAGTTCTTC. It yields the protein CASYNYNEQFF.

In DNA, the CDR3 is TGTGCCAGCAGCCGACAGGCCCGCGACACCGGGGAGCTGTTTTTT. Translating it yields CASSRQARDTGELFF. The genes are TRBV5-4 and TRBJ2-2, with D maybe TRBD1 (6 bases). In germline, CDR1 is SGHNT, CDR2 YYREEE (reference sequence). The CDR3 runs 15 residues. The V gene lost 4 bases and the J gene lost 3 bases, with 13 bases spanning the gap. Full variable domain (outside the CDR3, taken from reference TRBV5-4 and TRBJ2-2): ETGVTQSPTHLIKTRGQQVTLRCSSQSGHNTVSWYQQALGQGPQFIFQYYREEENGRGNFPPRFSGLQFPNYSSELNVNALELDDSALYLCASSRQARDTGELFFGEGSRLTVL.

This clone was detected only a few times. The chain links TRBV5-1 to TRBJ2-1; D is undetermined. CDR3 size: 12 residues. Trimming took off 2 bases at V and 4 bases at J, with 4 bases between the two ends. Germline CDR1 and CDR2: SGHRS and YFSETQ. This chain's CDR3 is CASSFGYNEQFF. CDR3 nucleotide sequence: TGCGCCAGCAGCTTCGGGTACAATGAGCAGTTCTTC.

This clone was detected only once. The J gene is TRBJ2-1, the V gene TRBV15, with 9 bases identical to TRBD2. This CDR3 comprises 14 residues. The V gene end was trimmed by 8 bases and the J gene end by 3 bases; junction bases not matched to a gene: 5. CDR1 and CDR2 from the germline V gene are LNHNV and YYDKDF (reference sequence). CDR3: CATSHSGSYNEQFF. The DNA for the CDR3 is TGTGCCACCTCCCATAGCGGGAGCTACAATGAGCAGTTCTTC.

This clone has only one observation. The chain recombines TRBV5-1 with TRBJ2-3, with D perhaps matching TRBD1 (7 bases). Trimming removed 1 base from V and 6 bases from J, with 15 bases in between. The CDR3 is 15 amino acids. From germline, CDR1 is SGHRS and CDR2 YFSETQ. CDR3 nucleotide sequence: TGCGCCAGCAGCTTGATCCCGGCAGGGGGGGATACGCAGTATTTT. It encodes CASSLIPAGGDTQYF.

A single count supports this clone. The chain employs TRBV7-2 and TRBJ2-2; D is perhaps TRBD2 (5 bases). V lost 5 bases, J lost 6 bases, and 16 bases lay in between. This CDR3 has 15 amino acids. In germline, CDR1 is SGHTA, CDR2 FQGNSA. In DNA, the CDR3 is TGTGCCAGCAGCAGAGACATAACTAGTTCCGGGGAGCTGTTTTTT. Its protein product is CASSRDITSSGELFF.

The chain is built from TRBV6-4 and TRBJ2-1, with 15 bases fitting TRBD2. Germline trimming cut 2 bases from V and 8 bases from J; bases unmatched to any gene: 1. The CDR3 sequence is 15 residues long. The germline V gene has CDR1 MRHNA and CDR2 SNTAGT. In DNA, the CDR3 is TGTGCCAGCAGTGACGGGACTAGCGGGAGGTATGAGCAGTTCTTC. Protein sequence: CASSDGTSGRYEQFF.

This chain connects TRBV30 to TRBJ2-3; TRBD1 agrees at 8 bases. CDR3 size: 14 residues. Per the germline V gene, CDR1 is GTSNPN and CDR2 is SVGIG (reference sequence). Trimming removed 2 bases from V and 1 base from J; junction bases left unmatched: 2. Written as DNA, the CDR3 is TGTGCCTGGAGTTCGGGACAGGGCACAGATACGCAGTATTTT. Its translation is CAWSSGQGTDTQYF.

V and J are TRBV5-4 and TRBJ2-1; maybe TRBD2 (6 bases). CDR3 size: 16 residues. Germline CDR1 SGHNT, CDR2 YYREEE (reference sequence). The V end lost 4 bases, the J end lost 3 bases, and 17 bases lay between the germline ends. The chain's CDR3 is CASSARAGRNYNEQFF. In DNA, the CDR3 is TGTGCCAGCAGCGCGAGGGCAGGGAGGAACTACAATGAGCAGTTCTTC.

The chain is built from TRBV5-1 and TRBJ2-1; 10 bases align to TRBD2. There are 16 residues in the CDR3. V shed 4 bases, J shed 4 bases, and the junction held 8 bases outside the gene matches. Per germline, CDR1 SGHRS and CDR2 YFSETQ. This chain's CDR3 is CASSPGRLAGYNEQFF. In nucleotides, the CDR3 is TGCGCCAGCAGCCCGGGGAGACTAGCGGGTTACAATGAGCAGTTCTTC.

This sequence joins TRBV28 and TRBJ2-7, with 11 bases matching TRBD1. The germline V gene has CDR1 MDHEN and CDR2 SYDVKM. The V and J ends lost 4 bases and 4 bases, in that order; junction bases with no gene match: 3. The CDR3 length is 14 residues. Written as DNA, the CDR3 is TGTGCCAGCAGTTGGGGACAGGGGGAATACGAGCAGTACTTC. Its protein product is CASSWGQGEYEQYF.

The chain joins TRBV7-2 to TRBJ2-1; 11 bases agree with TRBD2. V dropped 3 bases and J dropped 8; count of bases not matched to a gene: 6. Germline-derived CDR1 and CDR2 are SGHTA and FQGNSA. The CDR3 has 15 residues. CDR3 nucleotides: TGTGCCAGCAGCTTTGGACTAGCGGGTTCAGATGAGCAGTTCTTC. Residues: CASSFGLAGSDEQFF.

The chain recombines TRBV2 with TRBJ1-1; 7 bases fit TRBD1. The germline V gene has CDR1 SNHLY and CDR2 FYNNEI. The CDR3 has 14 residues. Losses at the gene ends were 3 bases for V and 4 bases for J; bases not matched to a gene: 5. CDR3 nucleotide sequence: TGTGCCAGCAGTGATGCGGCAGGGGGCACTGAAGCTTTCTTT. Its protein is CASSDAAGGTEAFF.

This clone has ten or more counts. The chain combines TRBV28 with TRBJ2-7; possibly TRBD2 for D (6 bases). The CDR3 is made up of 14 amino acids. Deletions cut 8 bases from V and 0 bases from J, with 14 bases between. CDR1 is MDHEN and CDR2 is SYDVKM in the germline V gene. CDR3 DNA sequence: TGTGCCAGCTGTAGAGAGCGGGCCTCCTACGAGCAGTACTTC. Protein: CASCRERASYEQYF.

The chain has TRBV9 and TRBJ2-7; TRBD2 matches at 7 bases. CDR1 SGDLS and CDR2 YYNGEE come from the germline V gene. Germline trimming cut 0 bases from V and 3 bases from J; bases unmatched to any gene: 3. This CDR3 has 14 amino acids. This chain's CDR3 is CASSVASGNYEQYF. The CDR3 nucleotides read TGTGCCAGCAGCGTAGCCAGCGGGAACTACGAGCAGTACTTC.

This chain's CDR3 is CASSMVGLDTEAFF. CDR3 in DNA: TGTGCCAGCAGCATGGTCGGTTTAGACACTGAAGCTTTCTTT. The J gene is TRBJ1-1, the V gene TRBV7-6; D ambiguous. Germline lookup yields CDR1 SGHVS and CDR2 FNYEAQ. CDR3 size: 14 residues. The V and J ends lost 5 bases and 3 bases respectively, with 13 bases between them.

V is TRBV12-5 and J is TRBJ2-2; no firm D call. From germline, CDR1 is LGHNT and CDR2 FRNRAP. The CDR3 totals 15 residues. V was shortened by 1 base and J by 1 base, with 7 bases between the two germline ends. CDR3 in DNA: TGTGCTAGTGGTTTGGGCGGATTGAACACCGGGGAGCTGTTTTTT. Amino acid sequence: CASGLGGLNTGELFF.

The chain uses TRBV5-5 and TRBJ2-3; 7 bases are shared with TRBD1. Losses at the gene ends were 4 bases for V and 2 bases for J; bases not matched to a gene: 10. The V gene's germline CDR1 is SGHKS and CDR2 YYEKEE (reference sequence). This CDR3 comprises 16 residues. The CDR3 sequence: CASSDQDRVVTDTQYF. The CDR3 nucleotides are TGTGCCAGCAGCGATCAAGACAGGGTAGTCACAGATACGCAGTATTTT.

The chain uses TRBV6-5 and TRBJ2-2, with 11 bases aligning to TRBD2. The length of the CDR3 is 15 residues. Germline-derived CDR1 and CDR2 are MNHEY and SVGAGI. The trim removed 5 bases at V and 8 bases at J, leaving 7 bases unmatched. The CDR3 here is CASSHRSGRAGELFF. The DNA of the CDR3 is TGTGCCAGCAGTCACCGTAGCGGGAGGGCGGGGGAGCTGTTTTTT.

This clone came up once. The CDR3 reads CASRPGGQPQHF. In DNA, the CDR3 is TGTGCCAGCAGACCCGGGGGGCAGCCCCAGCATTTT. The chain employs TRBV6-6 and TRBJ1-5; perhaps TRBD1 as D (5 bases). Germline V gene lookup returns CDR1 MNHNY and CDR2 SVGAGI (reference sequence). V was shortened by 6 bases and J by 7 bases, with 10 bases between the two germline ends. The CDR3 runs to 12 residues.

The chain employs TRBV4-3 and TRBJ2-1, with 9 nucleotides matching TRBD2. The CDR3 covers 16 residues. Germline CDR1 LGHNA, CDR2 YSLEER. Germline trimming cut 0 bases from V and 5 bases from J; bases unmatched to any gene: 5. CDR3 coding DNA: TGCGCCAGCAGCCAAGATCGGCTAGCGGGGAACAATGAGCAGTTCTTC. Translation: CASSQDRLAGNNEQFF.

The table lists this clone with a count of one. The chain uses TRBV10-1 and TRBJ2-2, with no clear D. Between the trimmed V and J ends, which lost 4 bases and 5 bases, there was a span of 5 bases. Germline V CDR1 and CDR2: WNHNN, SYGVQD (reference sequence). This CDR3 region has 12 residues. In DNA, the CDR3 is TGCGCCAGCAGTGTCCAAACCGGGGAGCTGTTTTTT. Translation: CASSVQTGELFF.

This rearrangement joins TRBV9 to TRBJ2-1; 9 bases match TRBD1. The CDR3 is 16 amino acids. Unmatched junction bases numbered 14, after V lost 4 bases and J lost 9 bases. CDR1 and CDR2 (germline): SGDLS, YYNGEE. CDR3 residues: CASSPRSGTGSAEQFF. CDR3 DNA: TGTGCCAGCAGCCCCAGATCCGGGACAGGGTCGGCTGAGCAGTTCTTC. The whole variable domain, filled in from reference TRBV9 and TRBJ2-1, reads DSGVTQTPKHLITATGQRVTLRCSPRSGDLSVYWYQQSLDQGLQFLIQYYNGEERAKGNILERFSAQQFPDLHSELNLSSLELGDSALYFCASSPRSGTGSAEQFFGPGTRLTVL.

This chain uses TRBV10-3 with TRBJ2-1; 9 bases map to TRBD2. The CDR3 consists of 15 residues. Trimming took 10 bases from V and 7 from J; bases not matched to a gene: 14. The germline gives CDR1 ENHRY, CDR2 SYGVKD. This chain's CDR3 is CATTPLAGGENEQFF. As DNA, the CDR3 is TGTGCCACTACCCCTTTGGCGGGAGGGGAGAATGAGCAGTTCTTC.

This clone was seen a single time. V usage is TRBV5-1 and J usage is TRBJ2-2, with 8 bases fitting TRBD1. Trimming removed 4 bases from V and 1 base from J; junction bases left unmatched: 3. The CDR3 is 15 amino acids. Looked up from germline, CDR1 is SGHRS and CDR2 is YFSETQ. For the CDR3, the DNA is TGCGCCAGCAGCGTCGACAGGGGGAACACCGGGGAGCTGTTTTTT. Translating it yields CASSVDRGNTGELFF.